This paragraph reports one T cell receptor beta chain. No antigen is known for it. No clone much larger than this one lies a single base away; base qualities are absent. The germline V gene (reference sequence) yields SEHNR for CDR1 and FQNEAQ for CDR2. The V end loses 4 bases and the J end loses 0 bases, and a stretch of 16 bases separates them. The CDR3 runs 17 amino acids, cysteine and phenylalanine included. Solely the CDR3 DNA is kept, with 51 bases framed from the first base. The data stem from a study of cytomegalovirus exposure and HLA in healthy donors (TCRdb year 2017). Notes on the research overall: The 500 to 800 repertoires of the first cohort and the 95 to 150 validation repertoires were produced on the same platform, according to a later analysis. The aim of the study was to test whether cataloging public T cell receptors could identify signatures of past pathogen exposure. To predict cytomegalovirus infection status, the study brought together high-throughput TCR immunosequencing, statistical association of individual TCRs with disease status, and machine learning. A separate validation cohort of approximately 120 different subjects was used in addition to the approximately 610-subject first cohort.

The receptor library was made with the immunoSEQ multiplex PCR assay. The paper's processing steps were these. A statistical classification framework was built to diagnose cytomegalovirus status from the catalog of TCR beta chain sequences. TCRdb's version of the immuneACCESS table is confined to in-frame rearrangements and falls short of the full clone set. An unresolved V gene accounts for under half of the shortfall where checked; the remainder is of unknown origin. Clonal size and the V and J genes are those of that table, whereas D and trimming came from the DNA. Across this sample there are roughly 260,000 clones, with nearly 90% seen only once. The top ten clones comprise 0.37% of the sample. The donors belonged to the validation cohort of 90 to 150 subjects, which was separate from the roughly 680-subject first cohort. Study-wide conclusions, independent of this receptor: The study gave a list of about 170 TCR beta chains associated with cytomegalovirus. In vitro tests confirmed that three of the cytomegalovirus-associated TCR beta chains recognize cytomegalovirus antigens. The authors suggested that the approach could potentially be generalized to other disease states and immunological phenotypes. All 120 or so repertoires were used to score co-occurrence in the validation cohort in a later analysis, because that analysis had no HLA typing for the cohort. Most TCR sequences were seen in very few donors, while some public TCRs were found in many individuals. The classifier was reported to diagnose cytomegalovirus status with high specificity and sensitivity in both the original and validation cohorts. In a later analysis, TCRs clustered in the first cohort were found to also tend to co-occur in the 120 or so validation repertoires, with about 94% of cluster scores above 0.

This clonotype was sampled from a woman in her late teens or twenties in good health and CMV-seronegative. Sample: PBMCs. The V and J segments used are TRBV7-9 and TRBJ1-5; D gene: possibly TRBD1, on 6 matching bases. The nucleotide sequence is given as TGTGCCAGCAGCTATCAGACAGGCCCTTATAGCAATCAGCCCCAGCATTTT. Translated, this gives CASSYQTGPYSNQPQHF. Beyond the CDR3, the reference TRBV7-9 and TRBJ1-5 genes provide the residues; the full variable domain reads: DTGVSQNPRHKITKRGQNVTFRCDPISEHNRLYWYRQTLGQGPEFLTYFQNEAQLEKSRLLSDRFSAERPKGSFSTLEIQRTEQGDSAMYLCASSYQTGPYSNQPQHFGDGTRLSIL.